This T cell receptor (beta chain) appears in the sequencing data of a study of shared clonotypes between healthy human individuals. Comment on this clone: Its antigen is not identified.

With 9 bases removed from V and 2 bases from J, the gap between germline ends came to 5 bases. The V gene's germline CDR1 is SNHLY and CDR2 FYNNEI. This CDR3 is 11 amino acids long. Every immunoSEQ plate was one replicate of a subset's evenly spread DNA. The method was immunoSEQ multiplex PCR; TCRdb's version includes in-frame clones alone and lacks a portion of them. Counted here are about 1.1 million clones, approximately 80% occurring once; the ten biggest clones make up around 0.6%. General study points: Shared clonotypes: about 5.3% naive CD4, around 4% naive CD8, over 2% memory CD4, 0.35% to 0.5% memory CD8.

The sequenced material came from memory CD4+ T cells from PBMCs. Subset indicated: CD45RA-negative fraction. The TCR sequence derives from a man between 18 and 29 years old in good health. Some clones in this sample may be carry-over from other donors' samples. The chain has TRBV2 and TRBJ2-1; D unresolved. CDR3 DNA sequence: TGTGCCAGAACTCCCTACAATGAGCAGTTCTTC. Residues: CARTPYNEQFF. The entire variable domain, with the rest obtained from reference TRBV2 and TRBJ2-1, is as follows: EPEVTQTPSHQVTQMGQEVILRCVPISNHLYFYWYRQILGQKVEFLVSFYNNEISEKSEIFDDQFSVERPDGSNFTLKIRSTKLEDSAMYFCARTPYNEQFFGPGTRLTVL.